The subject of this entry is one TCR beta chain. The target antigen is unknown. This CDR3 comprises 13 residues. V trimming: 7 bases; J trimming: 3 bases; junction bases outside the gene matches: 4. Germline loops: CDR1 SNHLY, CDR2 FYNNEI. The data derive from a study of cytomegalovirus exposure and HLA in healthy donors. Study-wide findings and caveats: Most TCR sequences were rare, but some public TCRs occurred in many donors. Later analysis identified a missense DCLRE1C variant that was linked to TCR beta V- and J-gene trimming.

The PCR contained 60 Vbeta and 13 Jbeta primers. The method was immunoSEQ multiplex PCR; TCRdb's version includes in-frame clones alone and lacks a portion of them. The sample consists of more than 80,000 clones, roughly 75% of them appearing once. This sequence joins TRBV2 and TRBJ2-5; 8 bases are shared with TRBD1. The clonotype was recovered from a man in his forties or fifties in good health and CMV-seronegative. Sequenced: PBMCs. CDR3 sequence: CASTEDREETQYF. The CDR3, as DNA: TGTGCCAGCACTGAGGACAGGGAAGAGACCCAGTACTTC.